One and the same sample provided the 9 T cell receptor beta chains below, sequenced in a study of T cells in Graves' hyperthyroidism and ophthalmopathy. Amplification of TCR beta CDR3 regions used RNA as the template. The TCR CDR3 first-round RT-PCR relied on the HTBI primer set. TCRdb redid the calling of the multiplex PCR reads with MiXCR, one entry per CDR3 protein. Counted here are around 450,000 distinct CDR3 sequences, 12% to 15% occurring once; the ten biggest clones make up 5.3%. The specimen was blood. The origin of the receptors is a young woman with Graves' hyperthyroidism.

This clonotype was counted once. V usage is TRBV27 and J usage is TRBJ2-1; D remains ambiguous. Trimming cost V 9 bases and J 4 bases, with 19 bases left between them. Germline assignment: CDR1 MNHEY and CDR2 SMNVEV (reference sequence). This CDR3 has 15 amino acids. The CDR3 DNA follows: TGTGCCAGTAAAGCCCCTTATACGAGTTACAATGAGCAGTTCTTC. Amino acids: CASKAPYTSYNEQFF.

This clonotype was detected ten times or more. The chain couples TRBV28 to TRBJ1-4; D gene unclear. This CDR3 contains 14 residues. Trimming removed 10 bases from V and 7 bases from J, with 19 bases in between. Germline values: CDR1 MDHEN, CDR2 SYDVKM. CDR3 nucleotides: TGTGCCACCCAACCGGGAATGAACCCTGAAAAACTGTTTTTT. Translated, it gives CATQPGMNPEKLFF.

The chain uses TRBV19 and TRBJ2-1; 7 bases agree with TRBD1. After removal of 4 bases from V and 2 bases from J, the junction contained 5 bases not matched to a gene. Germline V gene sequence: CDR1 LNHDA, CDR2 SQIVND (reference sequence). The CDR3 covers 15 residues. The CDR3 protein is CASSTRDSPYNEQFF. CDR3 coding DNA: TGTGCCAGTAGTACACGGGACAGCCCCTACAATGAGCAGTTCTTC.

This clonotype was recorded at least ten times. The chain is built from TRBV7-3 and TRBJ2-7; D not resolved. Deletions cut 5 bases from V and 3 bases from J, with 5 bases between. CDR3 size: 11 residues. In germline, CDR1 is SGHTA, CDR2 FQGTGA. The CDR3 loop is CASSRIYEQYF. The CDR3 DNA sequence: TGTGCCAGCAGCCGAATCTACGAGCAGTACTTC.

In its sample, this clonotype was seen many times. CDR3 loop: CASSFFSGGSQPQHF. For the CDR3, the DNA is TGTGCCAGCAGTTTCTTTTCAGGGGGATCTCAGCCCCAGCATTTT. J is TRBJ1-5 and V is TRBV12-3 or TRBV12-4; 7 bases match TRBD1. This CDR3 has 15 residues. V shed 3 bases, J shed 6 bases, and the junction held 8 bases outside the gene matches.

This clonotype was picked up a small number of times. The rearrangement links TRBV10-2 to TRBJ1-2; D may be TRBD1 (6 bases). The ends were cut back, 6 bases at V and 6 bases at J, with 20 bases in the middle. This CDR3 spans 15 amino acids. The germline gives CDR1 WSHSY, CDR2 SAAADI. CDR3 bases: TGCGCCAGCAGGGGACCAAGGGCAGGGGCTGATGGCTACACCTTC. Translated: CASRGPRAGADGYTF.

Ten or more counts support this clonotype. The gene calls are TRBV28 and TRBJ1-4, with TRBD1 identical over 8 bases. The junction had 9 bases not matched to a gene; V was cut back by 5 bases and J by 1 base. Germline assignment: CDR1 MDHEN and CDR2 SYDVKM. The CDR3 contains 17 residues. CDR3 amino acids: CASSAQTGVVTNEKLFF. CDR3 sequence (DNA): TGTGCCAGCAGTGCCCAGACAGGGGTGGTAACTAATGAAAAACTGTTTTTT.

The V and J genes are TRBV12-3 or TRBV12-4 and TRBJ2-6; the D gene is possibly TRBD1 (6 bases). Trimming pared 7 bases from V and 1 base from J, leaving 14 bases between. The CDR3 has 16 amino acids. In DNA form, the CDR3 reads TGTGCCAGCACCCTAATAGGGGGTTCTGGGGCCAACGTCCTGACTTTC. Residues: CASTLIGGSGANVLTF.

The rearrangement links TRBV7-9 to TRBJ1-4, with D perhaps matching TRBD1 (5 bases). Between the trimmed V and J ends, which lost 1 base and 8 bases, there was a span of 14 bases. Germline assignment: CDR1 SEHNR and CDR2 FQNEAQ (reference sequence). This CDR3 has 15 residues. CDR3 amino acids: CASSLVRGQGEKLFF. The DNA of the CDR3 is TGTGCCAGCAGCTTAGTGCGTGGACAAGGGGAAAAACTGTTTTTT.